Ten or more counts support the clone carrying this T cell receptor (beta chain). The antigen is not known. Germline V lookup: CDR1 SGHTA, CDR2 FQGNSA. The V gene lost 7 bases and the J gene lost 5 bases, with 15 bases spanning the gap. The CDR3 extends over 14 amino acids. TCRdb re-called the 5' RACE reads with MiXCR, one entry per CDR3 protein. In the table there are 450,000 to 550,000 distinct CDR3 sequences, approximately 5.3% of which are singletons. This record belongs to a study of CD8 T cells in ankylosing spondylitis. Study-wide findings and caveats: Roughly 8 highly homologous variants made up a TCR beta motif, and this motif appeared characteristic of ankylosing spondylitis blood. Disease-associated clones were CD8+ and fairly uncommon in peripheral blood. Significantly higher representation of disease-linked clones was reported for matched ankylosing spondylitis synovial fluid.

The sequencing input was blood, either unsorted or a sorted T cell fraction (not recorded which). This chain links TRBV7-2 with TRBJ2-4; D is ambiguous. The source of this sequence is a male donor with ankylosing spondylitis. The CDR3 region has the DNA TGTGCCAGCACCCTCTCTCGGATGGAAAACATTCAGTACTTC. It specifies CASTLSRMENIQYF.